This T cell receptor beta chain was identified during a study of PD-1 blockade in classical Hodgkin lymphoma. Study results and caveats: CD4+ but not CD8+ TCR diversity rose significantly by C4D1.

Points on this clone: Its antigen is not identified.

The repertoire was sequenced with immunoSEQ multiplex PCR; TCRdb's copy has only in-frame clones and lacks some. The sample yields 84,000 or so clones, 85% to 95% seen once. All trial patients relapsed after autologous stem cell transplantation. V was shortened by 2 bases and J by 6 bases, with 14 bases between the two germline ends. The CDR3 is 14 amino acids. Germline-derived CDR1 and CDR2 are SNHLY and FYNNEI. The specimen was peripheral blood mononuclear cells (PBMCs), collected before the second cycle of nivolumab. This receptor was taken from a human donor with classical Hodgkin lymphoma. V usage is TRBV2 and J usage is TRBJ2-7; possibly TRBD1 for D (6 bases). The CDR3 is CASSEPNRVIEQYF. The CDR3 coding sequence is TGTGCCAGCAGTGAACCGAACAGGGTCATCGAGCAGTACTTC. Together with reference TRBV2 and TRBJ2-7, the CDR3 gives the full variable domain: EPEVTQTPSHQVTQMGQEVILRCVPISNHLYFYWYRQILGQKVEFLVSFYNNEISEKSEIFDDQFSVERPDGSNFTLKIRSTKLEDSAMYFCASSEPNRVIEQYFGPGTRLTVT.